This paragraph reports one T cell receptor beta chain. The ends lost 5 bases at V and 7 bases at J; junction bases unmatched: 6. CDR1 and CDR2 (germline): SGHVS, FQNEAQ. This CDR3 has 15 residues. Original methodology: Estimation of nucleated cell counts relied on the amplification of reference gene primers. Sequencing was performed with immunoSEQ multiplex PCR; in TCRdb, only in-frame clones are kept and a portion is missing. That table furnishes V, J and clone size, whereas the DNA furnished D and trimming. The table includes 70,000 or so clones, about 90% detected once. This specimen belongs to a study of blood T cell repertoires in COVID-19. Study details: Acute and convalescent COVID-19 samples came from the United States, Italy and Spain. Sources were T cells, B-cell-depleted T cells, or PBMCs; the material itself was cDNA or gDNA.

The rearrangement links TRBV7-8 to TRBJ1-6; 9 bases match TRBD1. The TCR comes from a human donor in a cohort sampled during active COVID-19. Sequencing input: peripheral blood. CDR3 in amino acids: CASSPSGTGNSPLHF. The CDR3 coding sequence is TGTGCCAGCAGCCCGTCCGGGACAGGGAATTCACCCCTCCACTTT.